This T cell receptor beta chain was identified in a study of blood T cell repertoires in COVID-19. The V and J ends lost 0 bases and 3 bases, in that order; junction bases with no gene match: 6. The CDR3 runs to 15 residues. CDR1 and CDR2 (germline): SGDLS, YYNGEE. The table came from immunoSEQ multiplex PCR; TCRdb's copy has only in-frame clones and leaves some out. The sample has 200,000 to 250,000 clones, roughly 89% seen once. The receptor's source is a young woman who had recovered from COVID-19. Sequencing input: PBMCs or T cells enriched from blood (not recorded which). The V and J genes are TRBV9 and TRBJ2-7; the match to TRBD2 covers 7 bases. The CDR3 sequence is CASSVGASGHYEQYF. Written as DNA, the CDR3 is TGTGCCAGCAGCGTAGGAGCTAGCGGACACTACGAGCAGTACTTC.